What follows is one T cell receptor beta chain and its context. What it recognizes is unknown. The data derive from a study of T cells in localized non-small cell lung cancer. The data were produced by immunoSEQ multiplex PCR, yet TCRdb's version contains in-frame clones alone and is incomplete. Of some 22,000 clones listed, roughly 88% are singletons. The CDR3 is 14 amino acids. V was shortened by 1 base and J by 10 bases, with 11 bases between the two germline ends. Germline CDR1 and CDR2: SGHNT and YENEEA. Whole-study findings and limits: Higher adjacent-lung clonality was associated with shorter survival. Sequencing was restricted to one tumor region; therefore, heterogeneity remains possible. Adjacent lung had a median roughly 58 of the 100 largest tumor clones.

This chain uses TRBV11-3 with TRBJ1-6; no firm D call. The sequence came from a man aged 40 to 75 with stage II lung adenocarcinoma. The sequencing used PBMCs, collected before any cancer treatment. For the CDR3, the DNA is TGTGCCAGCAGCTTAGCGGCCCAAGGGTCACCCCTCCACTTT. Encoded protein: CASSLAAQGSPLHF.